A selection of T cell receptor beta chains follows, all from one sample in a study of T cells after yellow fever vaccination. TCRdb ran MiXCR on the 5' RACE reads and lists one entry per CDR3 protein. The data contain roughly 300,000 distinct CDR3 sequences, around 6.8% of them singletons. The sequencing here drew on PBMCs, taken roughly 45 days after the first yellow fever vaccination. The origin of the receptors is a man aged 18 to 35 who received the YFV17D yellow fever vaccine. The CDR3 runs from the conserved cysteine through the conserved F or W. The D gene is left open where the match is weak. Clone size is stated in some rows and not others, as once, few, many or a class when expanded.

clone_size: -
j_call: TRBJ2-2
v_call: TRBV6-1
d_call: TRBD1
cdr3_aa: CASTSGTGIAGELFF
cdr3_nt: TGTGCCAGCACAAGTGGGACAGGGATAGCCGGGGAGCTGTTTTTT

clone_size: -
j_call: TRBJ2-3
v_call: TRBV6-5
d_call: -
cdr3_aa: CTSSYSSLLVLGDTQYF
cdr3_nt: TGTACCAGCAGTTACTCGAGTCTATTGGTGCTCGGGGATACGCAGTATTTT

clone_size: few
j_call: TRBJ2-2
v_call: TRBV11-1
d_call: TRBD1
cdr3_aa: CASKDRDYTGELFF
cdr3_nt: TGTGCCAGCAAGGACAGGGATTACACCGGGGAGCTGTTTTTT

clone_size: few
j_call: TRBJ2-7
v_call: TRBV29-1
d_call: -
cdr3_aa: CSVIQGSYEQYF
cdr3_nt: TGCAGCGTTATACAGGGATCCTACGAGCAGTACTTC

clone_size: -
j_call: TRBJ2-1
v_call: TRBV5-6
d_call: -
cdr3_aa: CASSLAGTVSSYNEQFF
cdr3_nt: TGTGCCAGCAGCTTGGCCGGAACAGTCAGCTCCTACAATGAGCAGTTCTTC

clone_size: many
j_call: TRBJ2-3
v_call: TRBV10-3
d_call: -
cdr3_aa: CAIMGVADTQYF
cdr3_nt: TGTGCCATCATGGGGGTTGCAGATACGCAGTATTTT

clone_size: -
j_call: TRBJ1-2
v_call: TRBV15
d_call: -
cdr3_aa: CATRPTGILGYTF
cdr3_nt: TGTGCCACCAGGCCGACAGGAATTCTTGGCTACACCTTC

clone_size: -
j_call: TRBJ1-1
v_call: TRBV6-5
d_call: -
cdr3_aa: CASSYGVDPNTEAFF
cdr3_nt: TGTGCCAGCAGTTATGGAGTTGACCCGAACACTGAAGCTTTCTTT

clone_size: -
j_call: TRBJ1-5
v_call: TRBV20-1
d_call: TRBD1
cdr3_aa: CSARDREGQPQHF
cdr3_nt: TGCAGTGCTAGGGACAGGGAAGGGCAGCCCCAGCATTTT

clone_size: -
j_call: TRBJ1-4
v_call: TRBV7-9
d_call: TRBD1
cdr3_aa: CASSPTRDRGRGEKLFF
cdr3_nt: TGTGCCAGCAGCCCCACCCGGGACAGGGGCCGAGGTGAAAAACTGTTTTTT

clone_size: -
j_call: TRBJ1-1
v_call: TRBV29-1
d_call: -
cdr3_aa: CSGAANTEAFF
cdr3_nt: TGCAGTGGGGCAGCGAACACTGAAGCTTTCTTT

clone_size: -
j_call: TRBJ2-7
v_call: TRBV9
d_call: -
cdr3_aa: CASSPKLFSYEQYF
cdr3_nt: TGTGCCAGCAGCCCCAAACTATTCTCCTACGAGCAGTACTTC

clone_size: -
j_call: TRBJ2-7
v_call: TRBV6-1
d_call: -
cdr3_aa: CANSGRGVLRHEQYF
cdr3_nt: TGTGCCAACAGTGGCCGGGGAGTCCTACGGCACGAGCAGTACTTC

clone_size: -
j_call: TRBJ1-2
v_call: TRBV5-1
d_call: -
cdr3_aa: CASSLDEFGGYTF
cdr3_nt: TGCGCCAGCAGCTTGGATGAATTTGGGGGCTACACCTTC

clone_size: few
j_call: TRBJ1-2
v_call: TRBV12-3/TRBV12-4
d_call: -
cdr3_aa: CASSLALSYGYTF
cdr3_nt: TGTGCCAGCAGTTTAGCGCTTTCCTATGGCTACACCTTC

clone_size: -
j_call: TRBJ2-1
v_call: TRBV28
d_call: -
cdr3_aa: CAISPGLRYSSYNEQFF
cdr3_nt: TGTGCCATCAGCCCCGGGCTGCGGTACAGCTCCTACAATGAGCAGTTCTTC

clone_size: few
j_call: TRBJ1-5
v_call: TRBV6-5
d_call: TRBD1
cdr3_aa: CASSYFGDRVNQPQHF
cdr3_nt: TGTGCCAGCAGTTACTTTGGGGACAGAGTCAATCAGCCCCAGCATTTT

clone_size: -
j_call: TRBJ1-2
v_call: TRBV28
d_call: -
cdr3_aa: CASNQDGAEGGYTF
cdr3_nt: TGTGCCAGCAACCAGGACGGAGCCGAGGGGGGCTACACCTTC

clone_size: many
j_call: TRBJ2-6
v_call: TRBV12-3/TRBV12-4
d_call: -
cdr3_aa: CASSLRGGGANVLTF
cdr3_nt: TGTGCCAGCAGTTTGAGGGGCGGTGGGGCCAACGTCCTGACTTTC

clone_size: few
j_call: TRBJ2-5
v_call: TRBV9
d_call: -
cdr3_aa: CASSVGGEQETQYF
cdr3_nt: TGTGCCAGCAGCGTAGGAGGGGAGCAAGAGACCCAGTACTTC

clone_size: -
j_call: TRBJ2-3
v_call: TRBV7-2
d_call: TRBD2
cdr3_aa: CASRSGTSVDTQYF
cdr3_nt: TGTGCCAGCCGTAGCGGGACTTCTGTCGATACGCAGTATTTT

clone_size: -
j_call: TRBJ1-4
v_call: TRBV5-6
d_call: TRBD1
cdr3_aa: CASSYGTVPNEKLFF
cdr3_nt: TGTGCCAGCAGCTATGGGACAGTCCCTAATGAAAAACTGTTTTTT

clone_size: few
j_call: TRBJ2-5
v_call: TRBV23-1
d_call: -
cdr3_aa: CASSTSGRETQYF
cdr3_nt: -

clone_size: -
j_call: TRBJ2-1
v_call: TRBV5-1
d_call: TRBD2
cdr3_aa: CASSLTPRLAFSYNEQFF
cdr3_nt: TGCGCCAGCAGCTTGACCCCAAGACTAGCGTTCTCCTACAATGAGCAGTTCTTC

clone_size: -
j_call: TRBJ2-1
v_call: TRBV11-2
d_call: -
cdr3_aa: CASSLGLGPPYNEQFF
cdr3_nt: TGTGCCAGCAGCTTAGGCTTGGGGCCGCCCTACAATGAGCAGTTCTTC

clone_size: few
j_call: TRBJ1-3
v_call: TRBV11-2
d_call: -
cdr3_aa: CASSLGPPQPIYF
cdr3_nt: TGTGCCAGCAGCTTAGGGCCACCTCAGCCCATATATTTT

clone_size: many
j_call: TRBJ2-1
v_call: TRBV20-1
d_call: TRBD2
cdr3_aa: CSAPGLGPYNEQFF
cdr3_nt: TGCAGTGCTCCGGGACTAGGGCCTTACAATGAGCAGTTCTTC

clone_size: many
j_call: TRBJ2-1
v_call: TRBV5-1
d_call: -
cdr3_aa: CASSLISSNNEQFF
cdr3_nt: TGCGCCAGCAGCTTGATTTCTAGCAACAATGAGCAGTTCTTC

clone_size: -
j_call: TRBJ2-5
v_call: TRBV12-3/TRBV12-4
d_call: -
cdr3_aa: CASSWGHEETQYF
cdr3_nt: TGTGCCAGCAGTTGGGGCCATGAAGAGACCCAGTACTTC

clone_size: -
j_call: TRBJ2-2
v_call: TRBV7-8
d_call: -
cdr3_aa: CASSLLIWTPPTGELFF
cdr3_nt: TGTGCCAGCAGCTTATTAATCTGGACCCCACCGACCGGGGAGCTGTTTTTT

clone_size: -
j_call: TRBJ1-5
v_call: TRBV7-2
d_call: -
cdr3_aa: CASSLGSGRNQPQHF
cdr3_nt: TGTGCCAGCAGCTTAGGGTCAGGGCGTAATCAGCCCCAGCATTTT

clone_size: -
j_call: TRBJ2-3
v_call: TRBV7-2
d_call: TRBD2
cdr3_aa: CASSLDPGGADTQYF
cdr3_nt: TGTGCCAGCAGCTTAGATCCGGGGGGGGCAGATACGCAGTATTTT

clone_size: -
j_call: TRBJ1-1
v_call: TRBV4-1
d_call: -
cdr3_aa: CASSQDVGTAPEAFF
cdr3_nt: TGCGCCAGCAGCCAAGATGTGGGGACGGCACCTGAAGCTTTCTTT

clone_size: few
j_call: TRBJ1-2
v_call: TRBV13
d_call: -
cdr3_aa: CASSLRGSSAYGYTF
cdr3_nt: TGTGCCAGCAGCTTAAGAGGGAGTTCCGCCTATGGCTACACCTTC

clone_size: -
j_call: TRBJ2-7
v_call: TRBV7-6
d_call: -
cdr3_aa: CASSLLLPGAYEQYF
cdr3_nt: TGTGCCAGCAGCTTACTTTTGCCAGGGGCCTACGAGCAGTACTTC

clone_size: -
j_call: TRBJ2-5
v_call: TRBV3-1
d_call: TRBD2
cdr3_aa: CACSQPGGPTETQYF
cdr3_nt: TGTGCCTGCAGCCAACCGGGGGGGCCCACAGAGACCCAGTACTTC

clone_size: few
j_call: TRBJ1-1
v_call: TRBV6-1
d_call: -
cdr3_aa: CASSPPLWEGLNTEAFF
cdr3_nt: TGTGCCAGCAGCCCCCCTTTATGGGAAGGCTTGAACACTGAAGCTTTCTTT

clone_size: few
j_call: TRBJ2-6
v_call: TRBV11-2
d_call: -
cdr3_aa: CASSSPRVIGGSGANVLTF
cdr3_nt: TGTGCCAGCAGCTCGCCTAGGGTAATCGGGGGCTCTGGGGCCAACGTCCTGACTTTC

clone_size: few
j_call: TRBJ2-5
v_call: TRBV9
d_call: TRBD2
cdr3_aa: CASSGGGALETQYF
cdr3_nt: TGTGCCAGCAGCGGCGGGGGGGCCCTTGAGACCCAGTACTTC

clone_size: many
j_call: TRBJ2-1
v_call: TRBV9
d_call: TRBD1
cdr3_aa: CASSPGQGSNEQFF
cdr3_nt: TGTGCCAGCAGCCCCGGACAGGGCAGCAATGAGCAGTTCTTC

clone_size: -
j_call: TRBJ1-2
v_call: TRBV4-2
d_call: -
cdr3_aa: CASSQGSGGNGYTF
cdr3_nt: TGTGCCAGCAGCCAAGGTTCGGGGGGCAATGGCTACACCTTC

clone_size: few
j_call: TRBJ2-3
v_call: TRBV10-2
d_call: -
cdr3_aa: CASSGLETDTQYF
cdr3_nt: TGCGCCAGCAGTGGACTAGAAACAGATACGCAGTATTTT

clone_size: many
j_call: TRBJ1-1
v_call: TRBV7-2
d_call: -
cdr3_aa: CASSPHGGYGEAFF
cdr3_nt: TGTGCCAGCAGCCCCCACGGGGGGTATGGTGAAGCTTTCTTT

clone_size: -
j_call: TRBJ1-2
v_call: TRBV4-2
d_call: -
cdr3_aa: CASSQVGGGENYGYTF
cdr3_nt: TGTGCCAGCAGCCAAGTTGGCGGGGGCGAGAACTATGGCTACACCTTC

clone_size: many
j_call: TRBJ2-6
v_call: TRBV5-6
d_call: -
cdr3_aa: CASSLGLSGANVLTF
cdr3_nt: TGTGCCAGCAGCCTGGGACTGTCAGGGGCCAACGTCCTGACTTTC

clone_size: many
j_call: TRBJ2-1
v_call: TRBV20-1
d_call: TRBD2
cdr3_aa: CSASGGAYNEQFF
cdr3_nt: TGCAGTGCTAGCGGGGGGGCCTACAATGAGCAGTTCTTC

clone_size: few
j_call: TRBJ1-3
v_call: TRBV14
d_call: TRBD1
cdr3_aa: CASSKQGASGNTIYF
cdr3_nt: TGTGCCAGCAGCAAACAGGGGGCCTCTGGAAACACCATATATTTT

clone_size: many
j_call: TRBJ1-1
v_call: TRBV12-3/TRBV12-4
d_call: -
cdr3_aa: CASIRYMGNTEAFF
cdr3_nt: TGTGCCAGCATCCGGTATATGGGGAACACTGAAGCTTTCTTT

clone_size: -
j_call: TRBJ2-5
v_call: TRBV28
d_call: -
cdr3_aa: CASSYRQAKVNF
cdr3_nt: TGTGCCAGCAGCTACCGACAGGCCAAGGTTAACTTC

clone_size: -
j_call: TRBJ2-6
v_call: TRBV30
d_call: -
cdr3_aa: CAVGSGGANVLTF
cdr3_nt: TGTGCCGTGGGGTCAGGCGGGGCCAACGTCCTGACTTTC

clone_size: -
j_call: TRBJ1-2
v_call: TRBV14
d_call: -
cdr3_aa: CASRKMATDLYGYTF
cdr3_nt: TGTGCCAGCAGGAAAATGGCTACAGATCTCTATGGCTACACCTTC

clone_size: few
j_call: TRBJ2-4
v_call: TRBV20-1
d_call: -
cdr3_aa: CSARSGAKNIQYF
cdr3_nt: TGCAGTGCTAGATCCGGAGCCAAAAACATTCAGTACTTC

clone_size: few
j_call: TRBJ2-3
v_call: TRBV5-1
d_call: -
cdr3_aa: CASSLAGKAGREADTQYF
cdr3_nt: TGCGCCAGCAGCTTGGCCGGTAAGGCAGGGCGAGAGGCAGATACGCAGTATTTT